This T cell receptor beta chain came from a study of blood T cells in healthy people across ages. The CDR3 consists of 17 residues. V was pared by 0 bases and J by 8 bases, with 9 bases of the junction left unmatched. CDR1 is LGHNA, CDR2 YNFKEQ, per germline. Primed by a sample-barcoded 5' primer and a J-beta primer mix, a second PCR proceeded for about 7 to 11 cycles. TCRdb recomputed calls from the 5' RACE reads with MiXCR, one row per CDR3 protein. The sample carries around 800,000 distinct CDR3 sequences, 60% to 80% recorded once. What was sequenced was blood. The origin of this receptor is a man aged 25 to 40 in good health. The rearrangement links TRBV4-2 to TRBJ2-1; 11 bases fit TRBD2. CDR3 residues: CASSQDWTSGSRDEQFF. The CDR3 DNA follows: TGTGCCAGCAGCCAAGATTGGACTAGCGGGTCTCGGGATGAGCAGTTCTTC.